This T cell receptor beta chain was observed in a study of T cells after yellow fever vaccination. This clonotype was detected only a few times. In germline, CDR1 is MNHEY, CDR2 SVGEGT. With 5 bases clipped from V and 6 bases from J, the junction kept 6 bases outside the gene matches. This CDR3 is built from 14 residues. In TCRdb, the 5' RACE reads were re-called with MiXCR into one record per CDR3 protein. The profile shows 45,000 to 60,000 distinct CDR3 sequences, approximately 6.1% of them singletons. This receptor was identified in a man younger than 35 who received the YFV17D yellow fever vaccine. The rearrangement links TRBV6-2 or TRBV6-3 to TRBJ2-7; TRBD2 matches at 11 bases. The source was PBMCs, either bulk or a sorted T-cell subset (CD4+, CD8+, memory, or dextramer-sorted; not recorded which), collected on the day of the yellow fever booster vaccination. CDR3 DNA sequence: TGTGCCAGCAGTACAGGGACTAGCGGTTCCGAGCAGTACGTC. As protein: CASSTGTSGSEQYV.